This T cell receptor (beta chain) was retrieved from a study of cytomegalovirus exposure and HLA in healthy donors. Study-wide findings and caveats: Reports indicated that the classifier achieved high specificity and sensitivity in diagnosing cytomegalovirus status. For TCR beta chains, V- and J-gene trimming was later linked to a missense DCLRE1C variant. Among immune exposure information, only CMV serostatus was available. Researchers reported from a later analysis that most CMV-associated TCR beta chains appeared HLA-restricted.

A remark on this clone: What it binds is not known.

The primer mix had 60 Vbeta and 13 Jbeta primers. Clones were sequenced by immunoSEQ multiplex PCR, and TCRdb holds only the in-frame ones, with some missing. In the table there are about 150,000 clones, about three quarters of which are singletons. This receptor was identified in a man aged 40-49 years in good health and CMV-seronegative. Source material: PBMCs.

The CDR3 loop reads CASSLGGAITDTQYF. The CDR3 nucleotides are TGTGCCAGTAGTCTTGGAGGGGCGATCACAGATACGCAGTATTTT. This rearrangement joins TRBV19 to TRBJ2-3, with D tentatively TRBD2 (6 bases). Trimming stripped 5 bases from V and 2 bases from J, with 14 bases between. Germline V CDR1 and CDR2: LNHDA, SQIVND (reference sequence). This CDR3 contains 15 residues.